The rows below give T cell receptor beta chains drawn from one sample of a study of T-cell memory formation after mild COVID-19. TCRdb called the 5' RACE reads again in MiXCR, with one record for every CDR3 protein. The table records 350,000 to 400,000 distinct CDR3 sequences, under 15% of them present only once. The sample consisted of PBMCs or a T cell subset sorted from them (not recorded which). All receptors derive from a man in his late teens or twenties who had mild COVID-19 (a few samples of this study predate the infection). Cell type and time point are not known. The CDR3 runs from the conserved cysteine through the conserved F or W. D genes are given only for firm matches. Clone size is shown for a subset of rows, as once, few, many or a class of expanded clone.

d_call cdr3_length j_call v_call clone_size cdr3_aa cdr3_nt
TRBD2 14 TRBJ2-3 TRBV5-4 few CASSNTGGTDTQYF TGTGCCAGCAGCAATACGGGGGGTACAGATACGCAGTATTTT
TRBD2 16 TRBJ2-3 TRBV7-9 . CASSAGIAGMADTQYF TGTGCCAGCAGCGCAGGGATAGCGGGGATGGCGGATACGCAGTATTTT
. 14 TRBJ2-1 TRBV3-1 . CASSPHRIYNEQFF TGTGCCAGCAGCCCCCACAGGATTTACAATGAGCAGTTCTTC
. 14 TRBJ2-7 TRBV4-3 . CASSQDNEVYEQYF TGCGCCAGCAGCCAAGATAATGAGGTCTACGAGCAGTACTTC
. 14 TRBJ2-5 TRBV4-3 . CASSQNEVQETQYF TGCGCCAGCAGCCAGAATGAAGTCCAAGAGACCCAGTACTTC
TRBD1 15 TRBJ1-1 TRBV11-3 . CASSLRDRGNTEAFF TGTGCCAGCAGCTTAAGGGACAGGGGAAACACTGAAGCTTTCTTT
TRBD2 15 TRBJ2-7 TRBV5-6 few CASSLGLAGGSEQYF TGTGCCAGCAGCTTGGGTCTAGCGGGGGGTAGCGAGCAGTACTTC
. 15 TRBJ2-1 TRBV5-1 few CASSSSGTAYNEQFF TGCGCCAGCAGCTCCTCCGGGACTGCCTACAATGAGCAGTTCTTC
TRBD2 19 TRBJ2-2 TRBV4-2 few CASSQLSLAGGPGTGELFF TGTGCCAGCAGCCAATTATCACTAGCGGGGGGGCCGGGCACCGGGGAGCTGTTTTTT
. 14 TRBJ1-1 TRBV6-5 . CASSYGGSDTEAFF TGTGCCAGCAGTTACGGGGGTTCGGACACTGAAGCTTTCTTT
. 14 TRBJ1-2 TRBV6-5 few CASSYAFGGYGYTF TGTGCCAGCAGTTACGCTTTCGGGGGTTATGGCTACACCTTC
TRBD2 16 TRBJ2-1 TRBV7-3 . CASSLTPGLGSNEQFF TGTGCCAGCAGCTTAACGCCGGGACTAGGTTCCAATGAGCAGTTCTTC
. 14 TRBJ1-1 TRBV20-1 few CSASGGPPNTEAFF TGCAGTGCTAGTGGGGGGCCTCCGAACACTGAAGCTTTCTTT
. 11 TRBJ2-7 TRBV2 . CASRVTYEQYF TGTGCCAGCAGAGTAACCTACGAGCAGTACTTC
. 13 TRBJ2-7 TRBV18 . CASSPSVDYEQYF TGTGCCAGCTCACCTAGCGTGGACTACGAGCAGTACTTC
. 16 TRBJ1-6 TRBV27 . CASSLSRASYNSPLHF TGTGCCAGCAGTTTATCACGGGCGTCCTATAATTCACCCCTCCACTTT
. 17 TRBJ2-3 TRBV4-1 once CASSPVGALALPDTQYF TGCGCCAGCAGCCCCGTCGGAGCGTTGGCACTTCCAGATACGCAGTATTTT